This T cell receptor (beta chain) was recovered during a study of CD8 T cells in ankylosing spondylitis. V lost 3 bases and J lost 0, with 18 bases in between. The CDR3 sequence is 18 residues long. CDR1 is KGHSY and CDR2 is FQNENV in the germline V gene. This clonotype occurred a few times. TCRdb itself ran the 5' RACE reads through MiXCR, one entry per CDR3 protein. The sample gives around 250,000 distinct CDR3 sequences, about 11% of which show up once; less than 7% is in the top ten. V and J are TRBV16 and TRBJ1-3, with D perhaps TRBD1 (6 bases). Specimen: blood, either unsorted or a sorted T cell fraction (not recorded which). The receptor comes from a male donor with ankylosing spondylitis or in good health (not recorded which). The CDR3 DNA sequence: TGTGCCAGCAGCCATACAACAGGGAACAAAGACTCTGGAAACACCATATATTTT. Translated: CASSHTTGNKDSGNTIYF.